This T cell receptor (beta chain) came from a study of OX40 agonist ivuxolimab in advanced cancers. In the study overall: The mean age was approximately 60 years, ranging from about 20 to 85, with less than 90% of participants male.

This clone was recorded once. Assay used: immunoSEQ multiplex PCR; TCRdb lists only in-frame clones, some missing. The sample shows some 100,000 clones, around nine tenths of them seen only once. Germline V gene sequence: CDR1 LNHDA, CDR2 SQIVND (reference sequence). Trimming removed 7 bases from V and 2 bases from J, with 24 bases in between. This CDR3 is built from 19 residues. The chain joins TRBV19 to TRBJ2-6, with D uncertain. The source material was CD4+ or CD8+ T cells sorted from blood, sampled in a trial of the OX40 agonist ivuxolimab. This clonotype was sampled from an adult with an advanced solid tumor such as melanoma, head and neck, liver or kidney cancer. The CDR3 nucleotides read TGTGCCAGTACCCTCCTCCGGTGGGGTAAACCAACTGGGGCCAACGTCCTGACTTTC. This encodes CASTLLRWGKPTGANVLTF.